This T cell receptor (beta chain) comes out of a study of blood T cell repertoires in COVID-19. At the level of the study: The cDNA or gDNA used as material had been derived from T cells, B-cell-depleted T cells, or PBMCs.

In germline, CDR1 is LGHDT, CDR2 YNNKEL (reference sequence). Trimming cost V 8 bases and J 1 base; bases outside gene matches: 8. The CDR3 covers 18 residues. Original analysis: Nucleated cell number was recorded as an estimate derived from reference gene primer amplification. Measured with immunoSEQ multiplex PCR; TCRdb has only the in-frame clones, and not every one. V, J and clone size derive from that table, while D and trimming were established from the DNA sequence. The sample holds 200,000 to 250,000 clones; 80% to 85% are singletons and the top ten take roughly 3%. The TCR comes from a woman aged 25 to 39 who had recovered from COVID-19. The sample comprised peripheral blood. The chain carries TRBV3-1 (or the pseudogene TRBV3-2) and TRBJ2-2; 15 bases fit TRBD2. In DNA, the CDR3 is TGTGCCAGCCGCCCGGGACTAGCGGGAGGTTGGAACACCGGGGAGCTGTTTTTT. This codes for CASRPGLAGGWNTGELFF.